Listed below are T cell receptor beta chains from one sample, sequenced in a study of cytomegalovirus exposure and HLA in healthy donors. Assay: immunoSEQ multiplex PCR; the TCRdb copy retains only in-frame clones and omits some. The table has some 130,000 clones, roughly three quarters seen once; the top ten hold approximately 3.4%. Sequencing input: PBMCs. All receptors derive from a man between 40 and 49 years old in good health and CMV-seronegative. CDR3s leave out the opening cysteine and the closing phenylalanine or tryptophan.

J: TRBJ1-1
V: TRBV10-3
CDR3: AISESSEAF

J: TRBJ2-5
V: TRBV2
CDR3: ASSAWTGGTMVVAQY

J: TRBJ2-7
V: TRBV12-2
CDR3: ASRLGSGEQY

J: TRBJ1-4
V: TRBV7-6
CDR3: ASSHDRDGSEKLF

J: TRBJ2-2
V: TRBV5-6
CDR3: ASSLAGGADTGELF

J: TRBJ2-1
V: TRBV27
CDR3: ASSPGGGRLYYEQF

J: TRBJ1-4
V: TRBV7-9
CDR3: ASSLGSGGNEKLF

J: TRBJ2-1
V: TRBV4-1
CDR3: ASSQDPGQGLSYNEQF

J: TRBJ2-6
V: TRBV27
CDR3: ASRRTAHSGANVLT

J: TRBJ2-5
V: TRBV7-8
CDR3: ASSGTGLAGPLETQY

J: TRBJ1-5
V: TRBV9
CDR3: ASSGTGGDQPQH

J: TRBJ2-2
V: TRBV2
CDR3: ASSGTGATGELF

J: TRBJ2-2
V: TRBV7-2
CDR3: ASSPQNRVTGELF

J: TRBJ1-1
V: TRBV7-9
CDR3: SSSPEDRVTF

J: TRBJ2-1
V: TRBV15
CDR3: ATSNQQGDNEQF

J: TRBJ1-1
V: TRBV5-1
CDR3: ASSLMDRGTEAF

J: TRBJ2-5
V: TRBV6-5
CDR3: ASSREVGTQY

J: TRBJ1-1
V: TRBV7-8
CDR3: ASRRDTDRGYKAF

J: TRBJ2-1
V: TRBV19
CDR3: ASNSGGAANEQF

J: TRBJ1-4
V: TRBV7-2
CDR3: ASSLDPGNEKLF